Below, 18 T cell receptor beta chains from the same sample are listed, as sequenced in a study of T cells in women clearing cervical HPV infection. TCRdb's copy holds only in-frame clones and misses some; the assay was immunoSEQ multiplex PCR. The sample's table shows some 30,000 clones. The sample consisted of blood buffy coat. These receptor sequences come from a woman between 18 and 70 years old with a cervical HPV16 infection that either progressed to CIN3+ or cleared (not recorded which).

CDR3 residues: CASSLDVTSGGNEQFF. Partial CDR3 DNA: TGTGCCAGTAGTCTGGACGTGACTAGCGGGGGCAATGAG. The genes are TRBV19 and TRBJ2-1, with 12 bases aligning to TRBD2. The read is 3 residues too short to cover the CDR3 end, so that end is filled in from the germline J gene. The CDR3 is 16 residues long. Germline V lookup: CDR1 LNHDA, CDR2 SQIVND (reference sequence). Unmatched junction bases numbered 8, after V lost 5 bases and J lost 6 bases.

The CDR3 DNA, read in part, is TGCAGTGCTCCCCAGGGACAGCTTGGCTTCTCCTATAATTCACCG. Encoded protein: CSAPQGQLGFSYNSP. The entire CDR3 protein reads CSAPQGQLGFSYNSPLFF. This sequence joins TRBV20-1 and TRBJ2-2; 7 bases map to TRBD1. Coverage ceases 3 residues before the CDR3 finishes, and the germline J gene fills in the end. Germline CDR1 reads DFQATT; CDR2 reads SNEGSKA (reference sequence). The CDR3 spans 18 residues.

This CDR3 reads CASSFWGGEQYF. The DNA read from the CDR3 is TGTGCCAGCAGTTTTTGGGGGGGCGAG. V usage is TRBV12-3 or TRBV12-4 and J usage is TRBJ2-7; 7 positions agree with TRBD2. The CDR3 goes on 3 residues after the read ends, and that part is filled in from the germline J gene. V lost 3 bases to trimming and J lost 6 bases; unmatched junction nucleotides: 2. The CDR3 extends over 12 amino acids.

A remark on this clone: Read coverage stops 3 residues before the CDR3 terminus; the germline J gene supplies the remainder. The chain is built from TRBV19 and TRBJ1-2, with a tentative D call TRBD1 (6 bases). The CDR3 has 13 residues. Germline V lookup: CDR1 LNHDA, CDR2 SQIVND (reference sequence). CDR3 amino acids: CASSIERGNDYTF. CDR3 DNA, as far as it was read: TGTGCCAGTAGTATTGAGAGGGGGAACGAC.

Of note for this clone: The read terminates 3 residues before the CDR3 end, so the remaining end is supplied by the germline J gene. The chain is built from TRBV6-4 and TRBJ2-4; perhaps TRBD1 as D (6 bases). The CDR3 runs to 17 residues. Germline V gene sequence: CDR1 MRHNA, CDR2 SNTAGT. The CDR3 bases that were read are TGTGCCAGCAGTGACCCGACTCGGGACAATCTCCGCCATGGT. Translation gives CASSDPTRDNLRHG. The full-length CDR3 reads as CASSDPTRDNLRHGQYF.

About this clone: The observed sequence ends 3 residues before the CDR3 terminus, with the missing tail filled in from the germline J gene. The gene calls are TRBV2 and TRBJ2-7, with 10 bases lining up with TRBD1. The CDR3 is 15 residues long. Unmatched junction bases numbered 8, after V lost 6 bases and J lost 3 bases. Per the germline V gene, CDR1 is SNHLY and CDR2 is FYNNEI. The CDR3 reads CASRRDRGEGYEQYF. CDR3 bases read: TGTGCCAGCAGGCGGGACAGGGGAGAAGGCTACGAG.

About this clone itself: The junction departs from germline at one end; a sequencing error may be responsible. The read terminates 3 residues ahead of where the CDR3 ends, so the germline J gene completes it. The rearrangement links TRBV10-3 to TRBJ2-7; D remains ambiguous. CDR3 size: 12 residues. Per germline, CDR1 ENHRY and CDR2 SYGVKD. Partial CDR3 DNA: TGTGCCATCGGTGACGGTTCCTACGAG. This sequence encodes CAIGDGSYE. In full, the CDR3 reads CAIGDGSYEQYF.

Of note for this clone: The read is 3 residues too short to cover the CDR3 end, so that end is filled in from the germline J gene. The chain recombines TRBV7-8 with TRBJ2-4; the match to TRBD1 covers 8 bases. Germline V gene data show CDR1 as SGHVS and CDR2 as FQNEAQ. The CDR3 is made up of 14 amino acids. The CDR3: CASSLGDRGYGQYF. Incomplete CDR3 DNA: TGTGCCAGCAGCTTAGGCGACAGGGGCTATGGT.

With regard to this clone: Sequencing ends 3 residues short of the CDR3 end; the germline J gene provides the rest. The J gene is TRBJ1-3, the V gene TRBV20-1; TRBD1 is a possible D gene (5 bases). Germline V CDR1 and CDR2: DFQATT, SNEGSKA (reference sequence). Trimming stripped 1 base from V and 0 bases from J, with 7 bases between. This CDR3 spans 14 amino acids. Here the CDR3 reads CSARGQNSGNTIYF. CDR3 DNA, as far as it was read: TGCAGTGCTAGAGGACAGAACTCTGGAAACACC.

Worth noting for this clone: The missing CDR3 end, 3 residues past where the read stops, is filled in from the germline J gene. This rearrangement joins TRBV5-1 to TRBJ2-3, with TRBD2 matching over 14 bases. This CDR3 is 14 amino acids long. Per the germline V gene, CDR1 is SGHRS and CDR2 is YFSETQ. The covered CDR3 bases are TGCGCCAGCAGCCCGGGACTAGCGGGGGAGACG. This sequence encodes CASSPGLAGET. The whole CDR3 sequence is CASSPGLAGETQYF.

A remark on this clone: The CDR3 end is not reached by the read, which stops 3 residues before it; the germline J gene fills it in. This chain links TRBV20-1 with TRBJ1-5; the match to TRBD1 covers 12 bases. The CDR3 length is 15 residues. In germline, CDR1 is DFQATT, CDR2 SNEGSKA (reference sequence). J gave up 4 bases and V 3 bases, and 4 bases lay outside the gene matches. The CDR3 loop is CSARGDRGPNQPQHF. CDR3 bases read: TGCAGTGCTAGGGGGGACAGGGGGCCTAATCAGCCC.

Partial CDR3 DNA: TGTGCCTGGAGTGCTGACAGGGTGCTACATGATACG. It encodes CAWSADRVLHDT. The CDR3 as a whole reads CAWSADRVLHDTQYF. The chain carries TRBV30 and TRBJ2-3; 7 bases agree with TRBD1. The missing CDR3 end, 3 residues past where the read stops, is filled in from the germline J gene. V was clipped by 1 base and J by 6 bases; unmatched bases: 10. This CDR3 has 15 amino acids. The germline V gene has CDR1 GTSNPN and CDR2 SVGIG (reference sequence).

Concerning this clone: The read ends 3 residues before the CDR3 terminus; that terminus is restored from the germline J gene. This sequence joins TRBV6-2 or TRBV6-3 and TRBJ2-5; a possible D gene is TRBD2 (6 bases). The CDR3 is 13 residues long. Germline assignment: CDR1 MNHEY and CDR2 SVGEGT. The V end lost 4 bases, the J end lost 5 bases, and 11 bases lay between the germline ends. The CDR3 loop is CASSWYSGETQYF. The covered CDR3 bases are TGTGCCAGCAGTTGGTACAGCGGGGAGACC.

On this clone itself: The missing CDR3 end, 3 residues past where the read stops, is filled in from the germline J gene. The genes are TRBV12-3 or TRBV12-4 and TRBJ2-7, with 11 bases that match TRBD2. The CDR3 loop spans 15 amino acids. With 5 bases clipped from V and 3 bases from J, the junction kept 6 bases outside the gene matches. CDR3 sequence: CASSEGLAAYYEQYF. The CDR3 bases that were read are TGTGCCAGCAGTGAGGGACTAGCGGCCTACTACGAG.

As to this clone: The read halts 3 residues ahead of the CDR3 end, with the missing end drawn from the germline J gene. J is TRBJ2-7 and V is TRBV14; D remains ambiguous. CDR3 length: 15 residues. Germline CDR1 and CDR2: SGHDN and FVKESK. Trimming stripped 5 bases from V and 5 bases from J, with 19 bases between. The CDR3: CASSASWAGLDEQYF. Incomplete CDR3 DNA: TGTGCCAGCAGCGCTTCCTGGGCCGGCCTTGACGAG.

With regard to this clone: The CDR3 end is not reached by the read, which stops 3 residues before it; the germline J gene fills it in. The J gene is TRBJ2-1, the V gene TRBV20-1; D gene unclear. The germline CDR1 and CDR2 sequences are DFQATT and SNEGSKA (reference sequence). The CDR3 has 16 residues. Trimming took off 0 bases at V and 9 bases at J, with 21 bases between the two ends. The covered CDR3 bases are TGCAGTGCTAGAGATATCGACTCGTCACCACGCGGTGAG. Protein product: CSARDIDSSPRGE. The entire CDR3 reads CSARDIDSSPRGEQFF.

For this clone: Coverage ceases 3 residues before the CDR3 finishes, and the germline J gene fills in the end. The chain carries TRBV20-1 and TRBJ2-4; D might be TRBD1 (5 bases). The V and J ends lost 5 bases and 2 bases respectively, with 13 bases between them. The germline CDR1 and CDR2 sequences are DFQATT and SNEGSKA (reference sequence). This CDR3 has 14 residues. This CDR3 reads CSALPQGSKNIQYF. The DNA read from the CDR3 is TGCAGTGCTCTTCCTCAGGGCTCCAAAAACATT.

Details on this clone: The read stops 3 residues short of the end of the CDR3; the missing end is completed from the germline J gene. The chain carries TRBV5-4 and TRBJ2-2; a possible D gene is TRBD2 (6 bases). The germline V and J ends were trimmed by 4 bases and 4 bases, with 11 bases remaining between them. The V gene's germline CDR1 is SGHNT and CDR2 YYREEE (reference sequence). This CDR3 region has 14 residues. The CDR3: CASSRDSSTGELFF. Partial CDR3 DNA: TGTGCCAGCAGCCGGGACTCCAGCACCGGGGAG.